The following is a TCR beta chain sequence with its context. The data were obtained in a study of blood T cell repertoires in COVID-19. TCRdb's copy holds only in-frame clones and misses some; the assay was immunoSEQ multiplex PCR. There are 25,000 to 35,000 clones in the sample; about 81% occur only once, and roughly a third lies in the top ten. The CDR3 sequence is 16 residues long. Trimming took 0 bases from V and 5 from J, leaving 14 bases between them. The V gene's germline CDR1 is SGDLS and CDR2 YYNGEE. Input material: peripheral blood. The rearrangement uses TRBV9 and TRBJ2-2, with D perhaps TRBD1 (7 bases). The TCR comes from a man older than 75 with acute or convalescent COVID-19. The CDR3 bases are TGTGCCAGCAGCGTAGGGGGCAGGGGGGCTACCGGGGAGCTGTTTTTT. This gives the protein CASSVGGRGATGELFF.